This T cell receptor beta chain came from a study of T-cell reconstitution after alpha-beta-depleted transplantation in children. This clonotype was counted a few times. A library of TCRbeta sequences, prepared with unique molecular identifiers, was generated. MiXCR, run by TCRdb on the PCR reads, gives a single entry per CDR3 protein. The sample yields some 500,000 distinct CDR3 sequences, around 16% seen once. The CDR3 extends over 16 amino acids. Germline V CDR1 and CDR2: SGHRS, YFSETQ. The J segment lost 2 bases and the V segment lost 0 bases, leaving 8 bases of the junction unmatched. This sequence was found in a human donor who donated a stem cell graft to a child with acute lymphoblastic leukemia. The specimen comprised PBMCs from the stem cell graft donor, sampled from the stem cell graft. The J gene is TRBJ2-7, the V gene TRBV5-1, with TRBD1 matching over 7 bases. CDR3 sequence reads: CASSLGQGTVAYEQYF. CDR3 DNA: TGCGCCAGCAGCTTGGGACAGGGAACTGTCGCCTACGAGCAGTACTTC.